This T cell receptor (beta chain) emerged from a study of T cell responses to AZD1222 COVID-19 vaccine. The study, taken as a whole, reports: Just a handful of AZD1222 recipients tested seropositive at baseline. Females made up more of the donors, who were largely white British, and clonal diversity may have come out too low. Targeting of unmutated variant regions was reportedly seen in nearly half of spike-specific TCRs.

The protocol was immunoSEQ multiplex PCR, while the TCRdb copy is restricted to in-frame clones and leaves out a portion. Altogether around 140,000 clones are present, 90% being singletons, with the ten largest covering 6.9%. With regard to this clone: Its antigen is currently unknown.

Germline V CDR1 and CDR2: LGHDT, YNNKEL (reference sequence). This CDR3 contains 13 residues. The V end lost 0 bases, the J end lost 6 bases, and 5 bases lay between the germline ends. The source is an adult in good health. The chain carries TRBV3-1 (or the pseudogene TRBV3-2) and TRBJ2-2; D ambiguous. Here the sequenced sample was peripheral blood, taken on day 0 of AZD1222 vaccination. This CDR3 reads CASSQDLAGELFF. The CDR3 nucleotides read TGTGCCAGCAGCCAAGATCTGGCCGGGGAGCTGTTTTTT.